Presented here are 6 T cell receptor beta chains from one specimen sequenced in a study of blood T cell repertoires in COVID-19. This table comes from immunoSEQ multiplex PCR, and its TCRdb copy is limited to in-frame clones, with some not included. The sample consists of 200,000 to 250,000 clones, about 88% of them appearing once. Material: peripheral blood. These receptors all stem from a middle-aged woman with acute or convalescent COVID-19.

The gene calls are TRBV30 and TRBJ1-6; D gene ambiguous. This CDR3 has 14 amino acids. The germline CDR1 and CDR2 sequences are GTSNPN and SVGIG (reference sequence). Trimming shortened V by 3 bases and J by 7 bases, and 13 bases separated the two germline ends. For the CDR3, the DNA is TGTGCCTGGAGGGGCGGGCGGAGCAATTCACCCCTCCACTTT. Translated, it gives CAWRGGRSNSPLHF.

The genes are TRBV5-5 and TRBJ1-1; D gene uncertain. This CDR3 is 16 amino acids long. V was trimmed by 1 base and J by 6 bases, leaving 19 bases between them. CDR1 is SGHKS and CDR2 is YYEKEE in the germline V gene (reference sequence). Here the CDR3 DNA reads TGTGCCAGCAGCTTGACCAGCGGGCCTATGGGCCCTGAAGCTTTCTTT. This encodes CASSLTSGPMGPEAFF. Based on the CDR3 plus reference TRBV5-5 and TRBJ1-1, the full variable domain is DAGVTQSPTHLIKTRGQQVTLRCSPISGHKSVSWYQQVLGQGPQFIFQYYEKEERGRGNFPDRFSARQFPNYSSELNVNALLLGDSALYLCASSLTSGPMGPEAFFGQGTRLTVV.

The V gene is TRBV6-6, the J gene TRBJ2-7; 9 positions agree with TRBD1. Germline V gene sequence: CDR1 MNHNY, CDR2 SVGAGI (reference sequence). There are 14 residues in the CDR3. The V and J ends lost 6 bases and 0 bases, in that order; junction bases with no gene match: 3. The CDR3, as DNA: TGTGCCAGCAGAGGGACAGGGAGCTCCTACGAGCAGTACGTC. Protein sequence: CASRGTGSSYEQYV.

This clone has at least ten counts. V gene TRBV9 combines with J gene TRBJ1-1; D not resolved. V dropped 8 bases and J dropped 2 bases, with 13 bases sitting between them. Germline V gene data show CDR1 as SGDLS and CDR2 as YYNGEE. The CDR3 totals 13 residues. The CDR3 nucleotides are TGTGCCAGTCAGCGTGAGATTAACACTGAAGCTTTCTTT. Translation: CASQREINTEAFF.

V gene TRBV7-8 combines with J gene TRBJ2-2; D perhaps matches TRBD1 (7 bases). The CDR3 contains 20 residues. Germline V gene sequence: CDR1 SGHVS, CDR2 FQNEAQ. V lost 4 bases, J lost 2 bases, and 26 bases lay in between. CDR3 protein: CASSSRPGQRALLNTGELFF. CDR3 bases: TGTGCCAGCAGCTCCCGACCGGGACAGCGGGCACTCCTCAACACCGGGGAGCTGTTTTTT.

In this sample, this clone turned up once. The genes are TRBV21-1 and TRBJ1-2; the D segment call TRBD1 is taken from the table without a DNA check. TRBV21-1 is termed a pseudogene. This CDR3 contains 17 residues. The CDR3 DNA reads TGTGCCAGCAGCTCGCCGGGACAGGGGCCTCGCCCCTATGGCTACACCTTC. Translating gives CASSSPGQGPRPYGYTF.